This record concerns one T cell receptor (beta chain) sequence. Its antigen is unknown. This sample was taken from a study of T cell clonotyping in hematopoietic cell transplantation. The study, taken as a whole, reports: Pathologically expanded recipient clonotypes increased progressively from day 30 to day 180 as diversity fell. Few recipient clonotypes overlapped donors; over 95% were de novo at given depth. Higher Inverse Simpson Index values in graft donor and pretransplant recipient predicted broader posttransplant TCR diversity.

TCRdb's table, derived via immunoSEQ multiplex PCR, lists solely in-frame clones and lacks some. The table includes roughly 13,000 clones, roughly 90% detected once. Recipients were bled about 28 days pretransplant and at posttransplant days 30, 100, 180. The length of the CDR3 is 14 residues. The J segment lost 4 bases and the V segment lost 5 bases, leaving 6 bases of the junction unmatched. The V gene's germline CDR1 is LNHDA and CDR2 SQIVND (reference sequence). The specimen was PBMCs, collected 100 days after allogeneic stem cell transplant. The source of this sequence is a female patient aged 45-60 years who had an allogeneic stem cell transplant from an unrelated donor, so the T cells may come from the graft donor. Some clones in this sample may be carry-over from other donors' samples. The rearrangement links TRBV19 to TRBJ2-7, with 9 nucleotides matching TRBD1. CDR3 sequence reads: CASSRGTGTYEQYF. CDR3 bases: TGTGCCAGTAGTCGGGGGACAGGGACTTACGAGCAGTACTTC.